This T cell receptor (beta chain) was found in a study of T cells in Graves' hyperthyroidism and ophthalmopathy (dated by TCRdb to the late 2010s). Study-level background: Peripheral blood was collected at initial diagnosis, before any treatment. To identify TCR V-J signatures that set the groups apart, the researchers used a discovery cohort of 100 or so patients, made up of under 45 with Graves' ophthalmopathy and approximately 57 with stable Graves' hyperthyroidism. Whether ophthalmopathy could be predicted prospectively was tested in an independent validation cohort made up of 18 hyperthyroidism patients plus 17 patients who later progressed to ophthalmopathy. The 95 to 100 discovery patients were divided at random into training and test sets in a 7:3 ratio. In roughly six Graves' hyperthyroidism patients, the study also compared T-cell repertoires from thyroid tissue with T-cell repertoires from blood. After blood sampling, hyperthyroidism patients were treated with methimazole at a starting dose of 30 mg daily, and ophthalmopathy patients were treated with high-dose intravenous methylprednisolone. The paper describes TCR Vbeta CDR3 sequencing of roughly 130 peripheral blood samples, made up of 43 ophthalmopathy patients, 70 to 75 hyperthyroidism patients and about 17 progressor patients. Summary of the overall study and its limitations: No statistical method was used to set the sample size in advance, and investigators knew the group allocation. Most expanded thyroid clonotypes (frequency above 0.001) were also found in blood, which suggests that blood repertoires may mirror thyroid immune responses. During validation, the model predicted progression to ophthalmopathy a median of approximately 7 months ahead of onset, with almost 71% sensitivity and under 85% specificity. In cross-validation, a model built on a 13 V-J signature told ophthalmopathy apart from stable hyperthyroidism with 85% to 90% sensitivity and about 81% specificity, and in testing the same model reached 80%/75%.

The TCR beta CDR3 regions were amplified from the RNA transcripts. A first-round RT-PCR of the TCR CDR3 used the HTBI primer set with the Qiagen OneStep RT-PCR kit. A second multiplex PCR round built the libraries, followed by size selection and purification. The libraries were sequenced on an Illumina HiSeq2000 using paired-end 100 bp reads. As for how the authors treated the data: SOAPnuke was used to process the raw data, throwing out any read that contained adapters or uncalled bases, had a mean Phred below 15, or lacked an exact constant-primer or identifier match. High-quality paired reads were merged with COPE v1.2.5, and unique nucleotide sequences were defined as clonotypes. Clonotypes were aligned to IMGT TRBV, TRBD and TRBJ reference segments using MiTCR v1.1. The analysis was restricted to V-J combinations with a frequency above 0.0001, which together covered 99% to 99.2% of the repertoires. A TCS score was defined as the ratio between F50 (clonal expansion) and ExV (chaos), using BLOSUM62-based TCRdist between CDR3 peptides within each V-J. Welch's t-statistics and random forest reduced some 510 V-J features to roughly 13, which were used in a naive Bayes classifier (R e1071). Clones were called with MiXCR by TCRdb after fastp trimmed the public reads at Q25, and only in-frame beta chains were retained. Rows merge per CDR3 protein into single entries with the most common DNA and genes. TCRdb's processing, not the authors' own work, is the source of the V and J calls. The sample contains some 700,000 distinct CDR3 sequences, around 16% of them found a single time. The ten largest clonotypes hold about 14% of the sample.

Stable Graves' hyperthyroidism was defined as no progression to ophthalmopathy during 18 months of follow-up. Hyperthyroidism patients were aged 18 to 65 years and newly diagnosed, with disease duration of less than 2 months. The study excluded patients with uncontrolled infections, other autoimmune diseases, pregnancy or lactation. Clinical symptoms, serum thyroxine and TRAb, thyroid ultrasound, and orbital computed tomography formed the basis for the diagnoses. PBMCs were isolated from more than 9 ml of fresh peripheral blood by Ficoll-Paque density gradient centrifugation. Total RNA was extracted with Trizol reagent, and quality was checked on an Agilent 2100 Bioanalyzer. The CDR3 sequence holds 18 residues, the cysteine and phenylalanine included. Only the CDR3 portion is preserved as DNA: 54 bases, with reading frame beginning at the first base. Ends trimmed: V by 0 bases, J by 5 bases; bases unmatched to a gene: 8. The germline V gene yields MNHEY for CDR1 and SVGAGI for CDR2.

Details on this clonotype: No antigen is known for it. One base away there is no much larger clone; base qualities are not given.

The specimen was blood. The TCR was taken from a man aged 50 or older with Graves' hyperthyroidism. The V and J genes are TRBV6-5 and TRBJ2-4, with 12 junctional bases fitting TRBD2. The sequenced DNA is TGTGCCAGCAGTTACTCGAGGCTAGCGGGAGGGCCGGAAAACATTCAGTACTTC. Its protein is CASSYSRLAGGPENIQYF.